One and the same sample provided the 31 T cell receptor beta chains below, sequenced in a study of radiation and T cells in renal cell carcinoma. Assay used: immunoSEQ multiplex PCR; TCRdb lists only in-frame clones, some missing. The table shows tens of thousands of clones, with approximately 80% occurring only once. Time point denoted: blood 2 weeks post-SBRT. Treatment in this sample: 15 Gy SBRT to primary tumor, nephrectomy 4 weeks later. The sequenced sample was blood, obtained from a patient whose treatment included radiotherapy and nephrectomy. Receptors originate from a woman in her 70s with renal cell carcinoma.

V gene TRBV11-2 combines with J gene TRBJ2-3; 11 positions agree with TRBD2. The CDR3 runs 18 residues. V was clipped by 5 bases and J by 10 bases; unmatched bases: 20. The germline V gene has CDR1 SGHAT and CDR2 FQNNGV. The CDR3 loop is CASSASTSGVRGAAAQYF. In DNA form, the CDR3 reads TGTGCCAGCAGCGCCTCGACTAGCGGGGTGAGGGGTGCGGCGGCGCAGTATTTT.

V gene TRBV2 combines with J gene TRBJ2-7; D is uncertain. Germline values: CDR1 SNHLY, CDR2 FYNNEI. V lost 3 bases to trimming and J lost 4 bases, with 10 bases between them. The CDR3 covers 13 residues. CDR3 nucleotide sequence: TGTGCCAGCAGTGATGGCCCGGGTTACGAGCAGTACTTC. Translation gives CASSDGPGYEQYF.

This clone was seen ten or more times. V gene TRBV19 combines with J gene TRBJ2-1; 8 bases are shared with TRBD1. CDR1 and CDR2 (germline): LNHDA, SQIVND (reference sequence). Losses at the gene ends were 3 bases for V and 7 bases for J; bases not matched to a gene: 8. This CDR3 spans 15 amino acids. The CDR3 bases are TGTGCCAGTAGTATCAAGGACAGGGCAGAGAATGAGCAGTTCTTC. Its protein is CASSIKDRAENEQFF.

This clone was seen a handful of times. The chain combines TRBV10-3 with TRBJ2-3; D is perhaps TRBD1 or TRBD2 (5 bases each). Germline CDR1 is ENHRY and CDR2 is SYGVKD. The CDR3 length is 14 residues. V was pared by 10 bases and J by 3 bases, with 17 bases between. The CDR3 sequence is CATRYTEGTDTQYF. Written as DNA, the CDR3 is TGTGCCACCAGATACACCGAGGGGACAGATACGCAGTATTTT.

V usage is TRBV27 and J usage is TRBJ1-1; perhaps TRBD1 as D (6 bases). Germline V gene lookup returns CDR1 MNHEY and CDR2 SMNVEV (reference sequence). The CDR3 consists of 13 residues. The V end was cut by 3 bases, the J end by 5 bases, with 10 bases between. The CDR3 spells CASSFWGQTEAFF. In DNA form, the CDR3 reads TGTGCCAGCAGTTTCTGGGGGCAAACTGAAGCTTTCTTT.

The rearrangement joins TRBV12-5 to TRBJ2-2; D assignment may be TRBD1 or TRBD2 (6 bases each). Germline-derived CDR1 and CDR2 are LGHNT and FRNRAP. The CDR3 totals 13 residues. The V end lost 7 bases, the J end lost 4 bases, and 10 bases lay between the germline ends. The CDR3, as DNA: TGTGCTAGTGCTTGGGGGGCCACCGGGGAGCTGTTTTTT. Translating it yields CASAWGATGELFF.

The chain links TRBV5-4 to TRBJ2-6; 13 bases are a match to TRBD2. The V segment lost 6 bases and the J segment 0 bases; nucleotides outside the gene matches: 6. Germline assignment: CDR1 SGHNT and CDR2 YYREEE (reference sequence). This CDR3 region has 18 residues. In DNA, the CDR3 is TGTGCCAGCAACCCGGGACTAGCGGGACCCTCTGGGGCCAACGTCCTGACTTTC. This sequence encodes CASNPGLAGPSGANVLTF.

The rearrangement joins TRBV5-1 to TRBJ2-7, with D possibly being TRBD2 (5 bases). This CDR3 has 14 amino acids. Between the trimmed V and J ends, which lost 0 bases and 3 bases, there was a span of 10 bases. Germline CDR1 is SGHRS and CDR2 is YFSETQ. This chain's CDR3 is CASSLGGYSYEQYF. Written as DNA, the CDR3 is TGCGCCAGCAGCTTGGGAGGGTACAGCTACGAGCAGTACTTC.

V usage is TRBV2 and J usage is TRBJ2-7; TRBD1 matches at 8 bases. CDR3 length: 14 amino acids. Germline V CDR1 and CDR2: SNHLY, FYNNEI. Germline trimming cut 4 bases from V and 4 bases from J; bases unmatched to any gene: 6. The CDR3 here is CASSGVRGRYEQYF. The CDR3 DNA is TGTGCCAGCAGTGGTGTCAGGGGGCGATACGAGCAGTACTTC.

The rearrangement links TRBV6-5 to TRBJ2-2, with D possibly TRBD1 on 7 matching bases. V lost 6 bases and J lost 5, with 16 bases in between. The length of the CDR3 is 15 residues. Germline CDR1 is MNHEY and CDR2 is SVGAGI. The CDR3 DNA reads as TGTGCCAGCAGGCGACAGGGTGGGGGGACCGGGGAGCTGTTTTTT. Its translation: CASRRQGGGTGELFF.

V and J are TRBV30 and TRBJ1-5, with 7 bases identical to TRBD1. From germline, CDR1 is GTSNPN and CDR2 SVGIG (reference sequence). The trim removed 2 bases at V and 5 bases at J, leaving 3 bases unmatched. The CDR3 totals 13 residues. The CDR3 sequence is CAWSRGPDQPQHF. The CDR3, as DNA: TGTGCCTGGAGTAGGGGGCCTGATCAGCCCCAGCATTTT.

The chain combines TRBV7-2 with TRBJ2-1; D is possibly TRBD2 (7 bases). From germline, CDR1 is SGHTA and CDR2 FQGNSA. V gave up 8 bases and J gave up 5 bases, with 19 bases separating them. There are 15 residues in the CDR3. This CDR3 reads CASGARGGGNNEQFF. The DNA for the CDR3 is TGTGCCAGCGGAGCGAGGGGGGGCGGTAACAATGAGCAGTTCTTC. Combining the CDR3 with reference TRBV7-2 and TRBJ2-1 gives the whole variable domain GAGVSQSPSNKVTEKGKDVELRCDPISGHTALYWYRQSLGQGLEFLIYFQGNSAPDKSGLPSDRFSAERTGGSVSTLTIQRTQQEDSAVYLCASGARGGGNNEQFFGPGTRLTVL.

A few counts support this clone. The chain carries TRBV19 and TRBJ1-2; 9 positions match TRBD1. Losses at the gene ends were 1 base for V and 3 bases for J; bases not matched to a gene: 3. In germline, CDR1 is LNHDA, CDR2 SQIVND (reference sequence). There are 15 residues in the CDR3. The CDR3 DNA is TGTGCCAGTAGTATAGGAAGGACAGGGGACTATGGCTACACCTTC. Its translation is CASSIGRTGDYGYTF. Combining the CDR3 with reference TRBV19 and TRBJ1-2 gives the whole variable domain DGGITQSPKYLFRKEGQNVTLSCEQNLNHDAMYWYRQDPGQGLRLIYYSQIVNDFQKGDIAEGYSVSREKKESFPLTVTSAQKNPTAFYLCASSIGRTGDYGYTFGSGTRLTVV.

The J gene is TRBJ1-2, the V gene TRBV7-8; the D gene is possibly TRBD1 (5 bases). The CDR3 has 16 amino acids. Trimming left V 1 base short and J 6 bases short, with 18 bases between. From germline, CDR1 is SGHVS and CDR2 FQNEAQ. CDR3 coding DNA: TGTGCCAGCAGCTTAGAAACAGGCCCGAAAACTAATGGCTACACCTTC. It is translated as CASSLETGPKTNGYTF.

The J gene is TRBJ2-5, the V gene TRBV2; D possibly uses TRBD1 or TRBD2 (5 bases each). With 7 bases removed from V and 5 bases from J, the gap between germline ends came to 11 bases. This CDR3 has 12 residues. Per the germline V gene, CDR1 is SNHLY and CDR2 is FYNNEI. The DNA of the CDR3 is TGTGCCAGCAATCTAGCAGGGGAGACCCAGTACTTC. Residues: CASNLAGETQYF.

This chain joins TRBV7-9 and TRBJ2-7; 11 nucleotides align to TRBD1. The CDR3 covers 14 residues. Looked up from germline, CDR1 is SEHNR and CDR2 is FQNEAQ (reference sequence). V trimming: 5 bases; J trimming: 5 bases; junction bases outside the gene matches: 5. The CDR3 sequence is CASSPGQGADEQYF. The CDR3 DNA reads TGTGCCAGCAGCCCCGGACAGGGGGCTGACGAGCAGTACTTC.

V usage is TRBV4-3 and J usage is TRBJ2-2; D may match TRBD1 or TRBD2 (5 bases each). Trimming took 0 bases from V and 0 from J, leaving 14 bases between them. The CDR3 length is 18 residues. Germline V gene sequence: CDR1 LGHNA, CDR2 YSLEER. The CDR3 DNA follows: TGCGCCAGCAGCCAAGATCAGTGGGGGAGTGCGAACACCGGGGAGCTGTTTTTT. Protein product: CASSQDQWGSANTGELFF.

The J gene is TRBJ1-1, the V gene TRBV5-5, with no clear D. The CDR3 loop spans 14 amino acids. CDR1 SGHKS and CDR2 YYEKEE come from the germline V gene (reference sequence). The germline V and J ends were trimmed by 2 bases and 1 base, with 9 bases remaining between them. The CDR3 coding sequence is TGTGCCAGCAGCTTAGGGTTAAGGAACACTGAAGCTTTCTTT. Its translation is CASSLGLRNTEAFF. Full variable domain (remainder filled in from reference TRBV5-5 and TRBJ1-1): DAGVTQSPTHLIKTRGQQVTLRCSPISGHKSVSWYQQVLGQGPQFIFQYYEKEERGRGNFPDRFSARQFPNYSSELNVNALLLGDSALYLCASSLGLRNTEAFFGQGTRLTVV.

This chain's CDR3 is CASSIQGLYGYTF. DNA for the CDR3: TGTGCCAGCAGCATTCAGGGGCTCTATGGCTACACCTTC. The chain uses TRBV5-8 and TRBJ1-2; tentative D call: TRBD1 (6 bases). Trimming took 4 bases from V and 4 from J, leaving 11 bases between them. The germline V gene encodes CDR1 SGHTS and CDR2 YDEGEE. The CDR3 loop spans 13 amino acids.

The chain recombines TRBV7-9 with TRBJ2-5, with 8 bases lining up with TRBD2. V lost 5 bases to trimming and J lost 7 bases; unmatched junction nucleotides: 6. From germline, CDR1 is SEHNR and CDR2 FQNEAQ (reference sequence). The CDR3 sequence is 13 residues long. In DNA, the CDR3 is TGTGCCAGCAGCCCCGGGGGGGCGGGGACCCAGTACTTC. Encoded protein: CASSPGGAGTQYF.

The chain carries TRBV5-1 and TRBJ1-3; D remains ambiguous. Trimming removed 0 bases from V and 4 bases from J, with 5 bases in between. This CDR3 comprises 13 residues. Germline V gives CDR1 SGHRS, CDR2 YFSETQ. The CDR3 loop is CASSLGQGNTIYF. The CDR3, as DNA: TGCGCCAGCAGCTTGGGGCAGGGAAACACCATATATTTT.

V usage is TRBV9 and J usage is TRBJ2-3; D unclear. The CDR3 is 14 residues long. Trimming took off 0 bases at V and 3 bases at J, with 8 bases between the two ends. Germline V gene sequence: CDR1 SGDLS, CDR2 YYNGEE. The CDR3 DNA reads TGTGCCAGCAGCGTAGGTGGGGATACAGATACGCAGTATTTT. Translating it yields CASSVGGDTDTQYF. The entire variable domain, with the rest obtained from reference TRBV9 and TRBJ2-3, is as follows: DSGVTQTPKHLITATGQRVTLRCSPRSGDLSVYWYQQSLDQGLQFLIQYYNGEERAKGNILERFSAQQFPDLHSELNLSSLELGDSALYFCASSVGGDTDTQYFGPGTRLTVL.

This clone was seen a few times. This chain links TRBV4-2 with TRBJ1-1; 9 bases match TRBD1. V trimming: 3 bases; J trimming: 1 base; junction bases outside the gene matches: 3. CDR1 LGHNA and CDR2 YNFKEQ come from the germline V gene. CDR3 size: 15 residues. CDR3 residues: CASSHPGQGNTEAFF. CDR3 DNA: TGTGCCAGCAGCCATCCGGGACAGGGGAACACTGAAGCTTTCTTT.

CDR3 sequence reads: CASSDGGDSMTQYF. The CDR3 DNA is TGTGCCAGCAGCGACGGGGGCGACTCGATGACCCAGTACTTC. The V call is TRBV6-6, the J call TRBJ2-5; D may match TRBD1 or TRBD2 (6 bases each). Germline CDR1 reads MNHNY; CDR2 reads SVGAGI (reference sequence). The CDR3 has 14 amino acids. V was shortened by 6 bases and J by 7 bases, with 18 bases between the two germline ends.

The chain combines TRBV27 with TRBJ2-6; D might be TRBD2 (7 bases). Germline V lookup: CDR1 MNHEY, CDR2 SMNVEV (reference sequence). Trimming left V 5 bases short and J 1 base short, with 15 bases between. CDR3 length: 17 amino acids. CDR3 sequence reads: CASSPGEGVSGANVLTF. Here the CDR3 DNA reads TGTGCCAGCAGTCCTGGGGAGGGGGTATCTGGGGCCAACGTCCTGACTTTC.

The rearrangement joins TRBV5-6 to TRBJ1-4; no reliable D call. The CDR3 runs 16 residues. CDR1 is SGHDT, CDR2 YYEEEE, per germline. Trimming pared 1 base from V and 7 bases from J, leaving 17 bases between. This CDR3 is CASSLRRGVRAEKLFF. The DNA of the CDR3 is TGTGCCAGCAGCTTGCGGCGTGGGGTTAGGGCTGAAAAACTGTTTTTT.

V usage is TRBV6-1 and J usage is TRBJ1-3; no reliable D call. Trimming stripped 0 bases from V and 0 bases from J, with 9 bases between. The CDR3 has 16 residues. The germline V gene has CDR1 MNHNS and CDR2 SASEGT. The CDR3 here is CASSEAYYGSGNTIYF. CDR3 DNA sequence: TGTGCCAGCAGTGAAGCGTATTACGGCTCTGGAAACACCATATATTTT.

The chain carries TRBV6-5 and TRBJ1-2; D not certain. V was clipped by 6 bases and J by 4 bases, with 12 bases between them. Germline CDR1 reads MNHEY; CDR2 reads SVGAGI. CDR3 length: 13 residues. The chain's CDR3 is CASRDGRFYGYTF. CDR3 DNA: TGTGCCAGCAGGGATGGACGGTTCTATGGCTACACCTTC.

The genes are TRBV5-3 and TRBJ2-7; maybe TRBD2 (6 bases). TRBV5-3 is reported as an ORF; its role is uncertain. The length of the CDR3 is 14 residues. Trimming pared 4 bases from V and 1 base from J, leaving 12 bases between. In DNA form, the CDR3 reads TGTGCCAGAAGCCATCTGCGGGGATCCTACGAGCAGTACTTC. Translated, it gives CARSHLRGSYEQYF.

This clone appeared a few times. The chain joins TRBV19 to TRBJ2-1, with 10 nucleotides matching TRBD2. J gave up 5 bases and V 5 bases, and 6 bases lay outside the gene matches. This CDR3 spans 15 amino acids. Germline assignment: CDR1 LNHDA and CDR2 SQIVND (reference sequence). The CDR3 reads CASSVAGGGNNEQFF. The CDR3 DNA reads TGTGCCAGTAGTGTAGCGGGAGGAGGTAACAATGAGCAGTTCTTC.

The gene calls are TRBV10-2 and TRBJ2-4, with 9 bases identical to TRBD1. Germline CDR1 reads WSHSY; CDR2 reads SAAADI. Unmatched junction bases numbered 7, after V lost 3 bases and J lost 7 bases. The CDR3 spans 15 residues. The CDR3 spells CASSDGGQGLNIQYF. The CDR3 region has the DNA TGCGCCAGCAGTGACGGTGGACAGGGGTTGAACATTCAGTACTTC.